Given below is one T cell receptor (beta chain) in context. No cognate antigen has been identified for it. Per-nucleotide qualities are absent, and no much larger clonotype sits a single base away. This sample is part of a study of blood T cell repertoires in COVID-19 (dated by TCRdb to about 2020). Notes on the research overall: Samples from collaborators originated in the United States, Italy and Spain and spanned both the acute and convalescent phases of COVID-19. The material from the prospective study consisted of cDNA or gDNA derived from T cells, B-cell-depleted T cells, or PBMCs. The repertoires were released in a freely available public database intended as a resource for research on the immune response to SARS-CoV-2. Nearly every sample came with metadata listing a de-identified subject ID, COVID-19 status, age in years and sex. The samples were drawn from the first 160 participants of the ongoing ImmuneRACE study and from about 1,200 subjects provided by 6 global collaborators. Where HLA class I and class II types were available, the types were taken from metadata supplied by the sample provider, not from assay-based typing. Deeply sampled blood TCRbeta repertoires from subjects exposed to, actively infected with, or recovered from COVID-19 were included in the dataset. What the study reported, not specific to this receptor: Clinical and demographic metadata were provided uncurated, with the amount varying by source and participant.

Samples from volunteer blood donors who had recovered from COVID-19 were contributed by a second Seattle source. Whole blood was collected in K2EDTA tubes by collaborating institutions according to the institutions' own protocols. Collaborator samples were shipped for TCRbeta analysis as frozen whole blood, isolated PBMCs, or DNA extracted from either sample type. TCRbeta CDR3 regions were amplified from genomic DNA by means of the immunoSEQ Assay, a bias-controlled multiplex PCR. The published analysis was carried out like this. The number of nucleated cells in each sample was estimated from the amplification of reference gene primers within the assay. Sequence reads were collapsed and filtered to measure the absolute abundance of every unique TCRbeta CDR3 rearrangement. Productive Simpson clonality was computed per sample as the square root of Simpson's diversity index over productive rearrangements. This is the immuneACCESS table as TCRdb keeps it, with only in-frame sequences that have V and J called. A part of the clones is gone; compared with another copy, unresolved V genes explain less than half, and the rest is unexplained. V, J and clone size are those of that table, while D and trimming were read from the DNA. The sample table records hundreds of thousands of clones; approximately 88% of these occur just once. 5.5% to 7% of the sample lies in the top ten.

This sequence originates from a woman aged 25 to 39 who had recovered from COVID-19. Sequenced material: peripheral blood.

The bases read TGTGCCAGCAGACCGACTAGCGGGGGGGCCGCCACCGGGGAGCTGTTTTTT. This is translated as CASRPTSGGAATGELFF. The V and J genes are TRBV5-4 and TRBJ2-2, with TRBD2 identical over 14 junction bases. The CDR3 goes from the cysteine to the phenylalanine over 17 residues. Only the CDR3 DNA stays, 51 bases, in frame from base 1. Here V drops 5 bases and J drops 4 bases, and the junction holds 7 bases not matched to any gene. Per the germline V gene (reference sequence), SGHNT is the CDR1 and YYREEE is the CDR2.